This is a list of T cell receptor beta chains from one sample in a study of blood T cells in healthy people across ages. Each CDR3 protein gets one entry after TCRdb re-called the 5' RACE reads with MiXCR. This table has around 1.5 million distinct CDR3 sequences, approximately 32% appearing once. Sequencing was performed on blood. All receptors come from a woman aged 25 to 45 in good health. CDR3s include the opening cysteine and the closing phenylalanine or tryptophan. D genes are given only for firm matches. Clone size, where shown, is once, few, many, or a class for clones that have expanded.

v_call: TRBV27; d_call: -; j_call: TRBJ2-7; clone_size: few; cdr3_aa: CASSPRPGTPSSYEQYF; cdr3_nt: TGTGCCAGCAGCCCCAGACCCGGGACACCGAGCTCCTACGAGCAGTACTTC
v_call: TRBV4-1; d_call: -; j_call: TRBJ2-5; clone_size: many; cdr3_aa: CASSQGRGGKQETQYF; cdr3_nt: TGCGCCAGCAGCCAAGGCCGCGGGGGCAAACAAGAGACCCAGTACTTC
v_call: TRBV29-1; d_call: TRBD1; j_call: TRBJ2-1; clone_size: -; cdr3_aa: CSVPDRGLYNEQFF; cdr3_nt: TGCAGCGTCCCCGACAGGGGGCTATACAATGAGCAGTTCTTC
v_call: TRBV6-1; d_call: -; j_call: TRBJ2-7; clone_size: -; cdr3_aa: CASSEVLRGLRYEQYF; cdr3_nt: TGTGCCAGCAGTGAAGTTCTGCGGGGCTTACGCTACGAGCAGTACTTC
v_call: TRBV6-5; d_call: TRBD1; j_call: TRBJ2-5; clone_size: -; cdr3_aa: CASRRTGLETQYF; cdr3_nt: TGTGCCAGCCGCAGGACAGGGCTGGAGACCCAGTACTTC
v_call: TRBV6-5; d_call: -; j_call: TRBJ2-1; clone_size: few; cdr3_aa: CASHDRYHEQFF; cdr3_nt: TGTGCCAGTCATGACAGGTATCATGAGCAGTTCTTC
v_call: TRBV5-5; d_call: -; j_call: TRBJ2-5; clone_size: few; cdr3_aa: CASNVGGDQYF; cdr3_nt: TGTGCCAGCAACGTGGGGGGAGACCAGTACTTC
v_call: TRBV11-2; d_call: -; j_call: TRBJ1-1; clone_size: -; cdr3_aa: CASSLEQDPNTEAFF; cdr3_nt: TGTGCCAGCAGCTTGGAACAGGACCCGAACACTGAAGCTTTCTTT
v_call: TRBV6-5; d_call: -; j_call: TRBJ2-5; clone_size: few; cdr3_aa: CASSSPAFHGQYF; cdr3_nt: TGTGCCAGCAGTTCTCCGGCGTTCCATGGGCAGTACTTC
v_call: TRBV5-4; d_call: -; j_call: TRBJ1-1; clone_size: -; cdr3_aa: CASSLWTGADTEAFF; cdr3_nt: TGTGCCAGCAGCTTATGGACGGGGGCGGACACTGAAGCTTTCTTT
v_call: TRBV28; d_call: -; j_call: TRBJ2-7; clone_size: -; cdr3_aa: CASSLFRDQSEQYF; cdr3_nt: TGTGCCAGCAGTTTATTCAGGGATCAGTCAGAGCAGTACTTC
v_call: TRBV27; d_call: -; j_call: TRBJ2-5; clone_size: few; cdr3_aa: CASSSYLQETQYF; cdr3_nt: TGTGCCAGCAGTTCCTATCTCCAAGAGACCCAGTACTTC
v_call: TRBV13; d_call: TRBD1; j_call: TRBJ2-2; clone_size: once; cdr3_aa: CASSLAPGQDTGGLFF; cdr3_nt: TGTGCCAGCAGCTTAGCCCCGGGACAGGACACCGGGGGGCTGTTTTTT
v_call: TRBV3-1; d_call: -; j_call: TRBJ2-5; clone_size: few; cdr3_aa: CASSQGLLRGGGGETQYF; cdr3_nt: TGTGCCAGCAGCCAAGGGCTCCTAAGAGGGGGAGGTGGAGAGACCCAGTACTTC
v_call: TRBV7-3; d_call: -; j_call: TRBJ2-1; clone_size: -; cdr3_aa: CASSLTAAENEQFF; cdr3_nt: TGTGCCAGCAGCTTAACAGCGGCAGAGAATGAGCAGTTCTTC
v_call: TRBV30; d_call: -; j_call: TRBJ2-1; clone_size: few; cdr3_aa: CAWKGDDEQFF; cdr3_nt: TGTGCCTGGAAGGGGGACGATGAGCAGTTCTTC
v_call: TRBV4-2; d_call: TRBD2; j_call: TRBJ2-1; clone_size: -; cdr3_aa: CASSQDGEREGLYEQFF; cdr3_nt: TGTGCCAGCAGCCAAGATGGAGAGCGGGAGGGCCTCTATGAGCAGTTCTTC
v_call: TRBV29-1; d_call: -; j_call: TRBJ2-1; clone_size: -; cdr3_aa: CSVIGRDSYNEQFF; cdr3_nt: TGCAGCGTAATTGGGCGGGACTCCTACAATGAGCAGTTCTTC
v_call: TRBV20-1; d_call: TRBD1; j_call: TRBJ1-2; clone_size: few; cdr3_aa: CSASETGSGGYTF; cdr3_nt: TGCAGTGCTAGTGAGACAGGGAGCGGGGGCTACACCTTC
v_call: TRBV18; d_call: -; j_call: TRBJ2-7; clone_size: few; cdr3_aa: CASSPTRSSYEQYF; cdr3_nt: TGTGCCAGCTCACCGACCAGAAGCTCCTACGAGCAGTACTTC
v_call: TRBV2; d_call: -; j_call: TRBJ1-1; clone_size: -; cdr3_aa: CASSVRLLGTEAFF; cdr3_nt: TGTGCCAGTAGTGTGAGACTTTTGGGGACTGAAGCTTTCTTT
v_call: TRBV6-5; d_call: -; j_call: TRBJ1-2; clone_size: -; cdr3_aa: CASNKRGLYGYTF; cdr3_nt: TGTGCCAGCAACAAACGAGGGCTATATGGCTACACCTTC
v_call: TRBV20-1; d_call: -; j_call: TRBJ2-1; clone_size: many; cdr3_aa: CSAWAGGGNNEQFF; cdr3_nt: TGCAGTGCTTGGGCGGGCGGGGGCAACAATGAGCAGTTCTTC
v_call: TRBV3-1; d_call: -; j_call: TRBJ1-1; clone_size: -; cdr3_aa: CASSQFGGDKSAFF; cdr3_nt: TGTGCCAGCAGCCAGTTTGGGGGGGACAAGTCAGCTTTCTTT
v_call: TRBV25-1; d_call: TRBD2; j_call: TRBJ2-1; clone_size: -; cdr3_aa: CASKAGSYNEQFF; cdr3_nt: TGTGCCAGCAAAGCGGGGTCCTACAATGAGCAGTTCTTC
v_call: TRBV10-3; d_call: -; j_call: TRBJ1-2; clone_size: few; cdr3_aa: CAIREDRAMGYTF; cdr3_nt: TGTGCCATCAGGGAGGACAGAGCAATGGGCTACACCTTC
v_call: TRBV20-1; d_call: -; j_call: TRBJ2-4; clone_size: -; cdr3_aa: CSASGGVAKNIQYF; cdr3_nt: TGCAGTGCTAGCGGGGGCGTAGCCAAAAACATTCAGTACTTC
v_call: TRBV6-1; d_call: TRBD2; j_call: TRBJ2-7; clone_size: -; cdr3_aa: CASSERTSGLNEQYF; cdr3_nt: TGTGCCAGCAGTGAACGTACTAGCGGGCTCAACGAGCAGTACTTC
v_call: TRBV28; d_call: -; j_call: TRBJ2-1; clone_size: -; cdr3_aa: CASSSYDRDYNEQFF; cdr3_nt: TGTGCCAGCAGTTCTTACGACCGGGACTACAATGAGCAGTTCTTC
v_call: TRBV20-1; d_call: TRBD2; j_call: TRBJ2-2; clone_size: -; cdr3_aa: CSAPRSGGAHTGELFF; cdr3_nt: TGCAGTGCTCCCCGAAGCGGGGGGGCGCACACCGGGGAGCTGTTTTTT
v_call: TRBV7-8; d_call: TRBD2; j_call: TRBJ2-2; clone_size: once; cdr3_aa: CASSLRSGGWTGELFF; cdr3_nt: TGTGCCAGCAGCTTAAGAAGCGGGGGGTGGACCGGGGAGCTGTTTTTT
v_call: TRBV7-2; d_call: -; j_call: TRBJ2-1; clone_size: few; cdr3_aa: CASSLGTTLLNEQFF; cdr3_nt: TGTGCCAGCAGCTTAGGGACTACCCTTTTGAATGAGCAGTTCTTC
v_call: TRBV4-2; d_call: -; j_call: TRBJ2-7; clone_size: many; cdr3_aa: CASSQEMSSYEQYF; cdr3_nt: TGTGCCAGCAGCCAAGAGATGAGCTCCTACGAGCAGTACTTC
v_call: TRBV2; d_call: TRBD1; j_call: TRBJ1-4; clone_size: few; cdr3_aa: CASSEQGVSFNEKLFF; cdr3_nt: TGTGCCAGCAGTGAACAGGGGGTGAGCTTCAATGAAAAACTGTTTTTT
v_call: TRBV29-1; d_call: TRBD2; j_call: TRBJ2-1; clone_size: few; cdr3_aa: CSAPSGSLHNEQFF; cdr3_nt: TGCAGCGCCCCGAGCGGGAGCCTCCACAATGAGCAGTTCTTC
v_call: TRBV21-1; d_call: -; j_call: TRBJ2-7; clone_size: -; cdr3_aa: CASSTERASGDYEQYF; cdr3_nt: TGTGCCAGCAGTACCGAGCGGGCTAGCGGAGACTACGAGCAGTACTTC
v_call: TRBV20-1; d_call: -; j_call: TRBJ2-7; clone_size: -; cdr3_aa: CSARPPGTPDEQYF; cdr3_nt: TGCAGTGCTAGACCTCCCGGGACTCCAGACGAGCAGTACTTC
v_call: TRBV12-5; d_call: -; j_call: TRBJ1-1; clone_size: few; cdr3_aa: CASGLSLNTEAFF; cdr3_nt: TGTGCTAGTGGTTTGTCCCTGAACACTGAAGCTTTCTTT
v_call: TRBV5-1; d_call: -; j_call: TRBJ2-3; clone_size: -; cdr3_aa: CASRELSTDTQYF; cdr3_nt: TGCGCCAGCAGGGAGTTAAGCACAGATACGCAGTATTTT
v_call: TRBV27; d_call: -; j_call: TRBJ2-3; clone_size: -; cdr3_aa: CASRPLGLRQQDTQYF; cdr3_nt: TGTGCCAGCAGACCCTTGGGCCTTCGTCAACAAGATACGCAGTATTTT
v_call: TRBV7-6; d_call: TRBD1; j_call: TRBJ2-1; clone_size: -; cdr3_aa: CASSLEPGGYNEQFF; cdr3_nt: TGTGCCAGCAGCTTAGAGCCAGGGGGTTACAATGAGCAGTTCTTC
v_call: TRBV7-2; d_call: -; j_call: TRBJ2-5; clone_size: -; cdr3_aa: CASSTTTLETQYF; cdr3_nt: TGTGCCAGCAGCACCACTACTTTAGAGACCCAGTACTTC
v_call: TRBV20-1; d_call: TRBD1; j_call: TRBJ1-1; clone_size: -; cdr3_aa: CSARNPGQGVTEAFF; cdr3_nt: TGCAGTGCTAGAAACCCGGGGCAGGGGGTAACTGAAGCTTTCTTT
v_call: TRBV7-2; d_call: TRBD1; j_call: TRBJ1-2; clone_size: once; cdr3_aa: CASSLETGERGYTF; cdr3_nt: TGTGCCAGCAGCTTAGAGACAGGGGAACGTGGCTACACCTTC
v_call: TRBV20-1; d_call: TRBD2; j_call: TRBJ2-5; clone_size: many; cdr3_aa: CSAREGLAVETQYF; cdr3_nt: TGCAGTGCTAGAGAGGGCCTAGCGGTAGAGACCCAGTACTTC
v_call: TRBV18; d_call: -; j_call: TRBJ1-6; clone_size: few; cdr3_aa: CASSPPDRTNSPLHF; cdr3_nt: TGTGCCAGCTCACCACCGGACAGAACTAATTCACCCCTCCACTTT
v_call: TRBV7-6; d_call: -; j_call: TRBJ2-5; clone_size: -; cdr3_aa: CASSPQGKGETQYF; cdr3_nt: TGTGCCAGCAGCCCCCAGGGTAAGGGGGAGACCCAGTACTTC
v_call: TRBV29-1; d_call: TRBD1; j_call: TRBJ2-7; clone_size: many; cdr3_aa: CSVGYRGLNEQYF; cdr3_nt: TGCAGCGTTGGTTACAGGGGGCTTAACGAGCAGTACTTC
v_call: TRBV7-9; d_call: -; j_call: TRBJ1-6; clone_size: few; cdr3_aa: CASSLLGINSPPHF; cdr3_nt: TGTGCCAGCAGCCTATTGGGAATTAATTCACCCCCCCACTTT
v_call: TRBV21-1; d_call: -; j_call: TRBJ1-2; clone_size: -; cdr3_aa: CASRHRGLVYGYTF; cdr3_nt: TGTGCCAGCAGGCACCGGGGCTTAGTCTATGGCTACACCTTC
v_call: TRBV4-1; d_call: -; j_call: TRBJ2-7; clone_size: -; cdr3_aa: CASSQVQTGTKTYGQYF; cdr3_nt: TGCGCCAGCAGCCAAGTTCAAACCGGGACGAAAACCTACGGGCAGTACTTC
v_call: TRBV27; d_call: TRBD2; j_call: TRBJ2-7; clone_size: few; cdr3_aa: CVSRLAGSSYEQYF; cdr3_nt: TGTGTCAGCAGGTTAGCGGGAAGCTCCTACGAGCAGTACTTC
v_call: TRBV12-3/TRBV12-4; d_call: -; j_call: TRBJ2-3; clone_size: -; cdr3_aa: CASRSMGTDTQYF; cdr3_nt: TGTGCCAGCAGATCCATGGGAACAGATACGCAGTATTTT
v_call: TRBV30; d_call: TRBD1; j_call: TRBJ2-7; clone_size: once; cdr3_aa: CAWSRDSNYEQYF; cdr3_nt: TGTGCCTGGAGTAGGGACAGCAATTACGAGCAGTACTTC
v_call: TRBV11-2; d_call: -; j_call: TRBJ2-5; clone_size: -; cdr3_aa: CASSLGHGRDPHGQYF; cdr3_nt: TGTGCCAGCAGCTTAGGTCACGGCAGGGACCCCCACGGGCAGTACTTC
v_call: TRBV5-4; d_call: -; j_call: TRBJ2-1; clone_size: -; cdr3_aa: CASSLMNEQFF; cdr3_nt: TGTGCCAGCAGCTTGATGAATGAGCAGTTCTTC
v_call: TRBV3-1; d_call: -; j_call: TRBJ2-7; clone_size: once; cdr3_aa: CASSQVGGRPKAYEQYF; cdr3_nt: TGTGCCAGCAGCCAGGTTGGAGGGAGGCCGAAGGCCTACGAGCAGTACTTC
v_call: TRBV7-6; d_call: TRBD1; j_call: TRBJ2-1; clone_size: few; cdr3_aa: CASSLEGGLGNEQFF; cdr3_nt: TGTGCCAGCAGCTTAGAAGGGGGCCTGGGCAATGAGCAGTTCTTC
v_call: TRBV6-5; d_call: TRBD1; j_call: TRBJ1-2; clone_size: -; cdr3_aa: CASSYLGQGSPTF; cdr3_nt: TGTGCCAGCAGTTATTTGGGACAGGGAAGCCCCACCTTC